This T cell receptor (beta chain) derives from a study of PD-1 blockade in classical Hodgkin lymphoma. Notes on the study in general: Some patients began nivolumab under 1 year after ASCT. These patients were excluded from later analyses. It was reported that newly diagnosed patients had less baseline TCR diversity than healthy donors.

Clones were read by immunoSEQ multiplex PCR, and TCRdb kept only the in-frame ones, dropping some. The sample has roughly 30,000 clones, roughly four fifths seen once. This clone was recorded once. Antigen: not known. The time point is: cycle 4 day 1 (C4D1), after 6 weeks of nivolumab. Exposure to brentuximab vedotin varied, and each patient had relapsed following autologous stem cell transplantation. Isolation of CD4+ T cells from thawed PBMCs was performed by magnetic negative selection. Reported best responses ranged across complete response, partial response or progressive disease. The V gene's germline CDR1 is KGHSH and CDR2 LQKENI. This CDR3 is built from 13 residues. V was trimmed by 1 base and J by 2 bases, leaving 6 bases between them.

The sequence was obtained from a human donor with classical Hodgkin lymphoma. The V call is TRBV18, the J call TRBJ2-7; D is uncertain. Sample: CD4+ T cells from blood, taken before the fourth cycle of nivolumab. The CDR3 coding sequence is TGTGCCAGCTCACCACAGGGCACCTACGAGCAGTACTTC. Its protein product is CASSPQGTYEQYF.